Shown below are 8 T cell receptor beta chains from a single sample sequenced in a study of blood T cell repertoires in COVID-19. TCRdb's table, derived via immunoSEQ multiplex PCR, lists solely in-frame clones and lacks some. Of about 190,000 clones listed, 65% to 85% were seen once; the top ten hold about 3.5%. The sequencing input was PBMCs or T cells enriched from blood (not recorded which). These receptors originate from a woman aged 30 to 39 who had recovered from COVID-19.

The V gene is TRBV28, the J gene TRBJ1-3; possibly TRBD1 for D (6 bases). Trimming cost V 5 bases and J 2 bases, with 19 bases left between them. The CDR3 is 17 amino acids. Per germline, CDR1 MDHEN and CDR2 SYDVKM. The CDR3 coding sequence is TGTGCCAGCAGTCTCACCCTAGGGGGATTGACTGGAAACACCATATATTTT. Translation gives CASSLTLGGLTGNTIYF.

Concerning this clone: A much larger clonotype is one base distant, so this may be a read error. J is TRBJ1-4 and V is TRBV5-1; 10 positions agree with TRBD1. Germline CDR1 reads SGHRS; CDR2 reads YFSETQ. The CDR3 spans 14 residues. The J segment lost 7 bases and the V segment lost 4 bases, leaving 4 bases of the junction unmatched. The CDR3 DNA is TGCGCCAGCAGCCCGACAGGGGGCAGTGAAAAACTGTTTTTT. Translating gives CASSPTGGSEKLFF.

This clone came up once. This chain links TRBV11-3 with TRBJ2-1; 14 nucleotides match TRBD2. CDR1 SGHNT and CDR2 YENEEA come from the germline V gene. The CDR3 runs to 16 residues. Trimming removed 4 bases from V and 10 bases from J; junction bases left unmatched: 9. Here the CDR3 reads CASSSGTSGGPEEQFF. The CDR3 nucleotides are TGTGCCAGCAGCTCAGGGACTAGCGGGGGCCCCGAGGAGCAGTTCTTC.

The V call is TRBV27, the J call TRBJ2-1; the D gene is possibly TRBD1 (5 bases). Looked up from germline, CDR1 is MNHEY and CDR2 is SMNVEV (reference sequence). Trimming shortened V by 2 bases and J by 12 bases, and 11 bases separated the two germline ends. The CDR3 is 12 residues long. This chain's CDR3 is CASSLRGASQFF. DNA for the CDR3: TGTGCCAGCAGTTTACGTGGGGCGTCGCAGTTCTTC.

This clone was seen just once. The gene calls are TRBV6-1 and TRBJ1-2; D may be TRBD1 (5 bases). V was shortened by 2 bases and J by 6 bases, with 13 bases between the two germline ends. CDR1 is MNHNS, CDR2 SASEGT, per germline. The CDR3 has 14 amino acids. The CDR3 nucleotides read TGTGCCAGCAGTGAAAAGCGACAGAGCGATGGCTACACCTTC. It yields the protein CASSEKRQSDGYTF.

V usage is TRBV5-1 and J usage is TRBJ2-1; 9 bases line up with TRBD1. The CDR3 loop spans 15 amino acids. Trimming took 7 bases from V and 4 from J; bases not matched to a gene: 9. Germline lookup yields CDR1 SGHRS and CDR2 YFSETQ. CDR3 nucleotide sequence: TGCGCCAGCCCCGACCGGGACAGGGTATACAATGAGCAGTTCTTC. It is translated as CASPDRDRVYNEQFF.

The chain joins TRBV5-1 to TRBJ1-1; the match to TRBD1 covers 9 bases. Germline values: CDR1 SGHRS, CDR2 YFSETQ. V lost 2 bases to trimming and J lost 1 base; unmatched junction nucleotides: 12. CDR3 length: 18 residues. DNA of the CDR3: TGCGCCAGCAGCTTACTTCCCACGTCGGGACAGGGGAACACTGAAGCTTTCTTT. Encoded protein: CASSLLPTSGQGNTEAFF.

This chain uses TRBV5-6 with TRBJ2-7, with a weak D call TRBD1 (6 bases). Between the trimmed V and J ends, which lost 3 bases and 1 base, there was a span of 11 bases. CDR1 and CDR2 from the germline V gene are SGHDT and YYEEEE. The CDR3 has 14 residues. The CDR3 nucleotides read TGTGCCAGCAGCTCAGGGGCAGGGTCCTACGAGCAGTACTTC. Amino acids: CASSSGAGSYEQYF.